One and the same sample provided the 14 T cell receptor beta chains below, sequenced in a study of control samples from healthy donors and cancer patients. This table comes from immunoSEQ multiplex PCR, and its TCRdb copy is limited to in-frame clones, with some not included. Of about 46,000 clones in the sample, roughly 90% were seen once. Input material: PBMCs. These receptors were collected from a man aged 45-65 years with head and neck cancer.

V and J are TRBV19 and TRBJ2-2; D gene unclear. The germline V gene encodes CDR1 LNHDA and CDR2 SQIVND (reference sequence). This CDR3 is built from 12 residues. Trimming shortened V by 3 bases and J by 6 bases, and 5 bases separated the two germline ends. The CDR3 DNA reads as TGTGCCAGTAGTATTGTAGCCGGGGAGCTGTTTTTT. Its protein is CASSIVAGELFF.

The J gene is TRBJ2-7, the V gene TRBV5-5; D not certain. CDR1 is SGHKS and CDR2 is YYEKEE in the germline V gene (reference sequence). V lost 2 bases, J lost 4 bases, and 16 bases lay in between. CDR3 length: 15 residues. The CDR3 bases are TGTGCCAGCAGCTTTTTCCCTAACATCGGGTACGAGCAGTACTTC. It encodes CASSFFPNIGYEQYF.

The CDR3 region is CASSLASWRGPRTEAFF. CDR3 coding DNA: TGTGCCAGCAGCTTAGCGTCCTGGCGGGGGCCGAGGACTGAAGCTTTCTTT. This chain joins TRBV7-6 and TRBJ1-1, with D possibly TRBD1 on 6 matching bases. This CDR3 contains 17 residues. Deletions cut 0 bases from V and 5 bases from J, with 19 bases between. Germline CDR1 SGHVS, CDR2 FNYEAQ.

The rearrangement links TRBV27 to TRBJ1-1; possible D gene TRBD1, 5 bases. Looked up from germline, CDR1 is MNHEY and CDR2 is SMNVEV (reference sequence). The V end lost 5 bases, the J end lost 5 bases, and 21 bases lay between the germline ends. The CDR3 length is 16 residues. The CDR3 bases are TGTGCCAGCAGTCTACTGGGGGTCGAGGGGCCGACTGAAGCTTTCTTT. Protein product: CASSLLGVEGPTEAFF.

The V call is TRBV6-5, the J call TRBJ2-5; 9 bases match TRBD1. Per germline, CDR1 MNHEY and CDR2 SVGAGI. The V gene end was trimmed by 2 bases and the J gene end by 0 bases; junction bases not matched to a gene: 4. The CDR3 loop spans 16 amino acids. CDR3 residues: CASSYAGTGYQETQYF. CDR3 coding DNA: TGTGCCAGCAGTTACGCTGGGACAGGGTACCAAGAGACCCAGTACTTC.

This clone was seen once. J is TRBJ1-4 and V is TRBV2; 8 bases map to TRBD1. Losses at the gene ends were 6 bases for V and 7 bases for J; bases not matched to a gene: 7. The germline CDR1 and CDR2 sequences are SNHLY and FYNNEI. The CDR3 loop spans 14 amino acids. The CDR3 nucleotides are TGTGCCAGCAGGGACCGGGACAGGTCTGAAAAACTGTTTTTT. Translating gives CASRDRDRSEKLFF.

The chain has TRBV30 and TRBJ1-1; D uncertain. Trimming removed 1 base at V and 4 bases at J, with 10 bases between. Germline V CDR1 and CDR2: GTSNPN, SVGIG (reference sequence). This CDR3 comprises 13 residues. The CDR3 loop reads CAWSESPATEAFF. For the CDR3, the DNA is TGTGCCTGGAGTGAGTCCCCGGCCACTGAAGCTTTCTTT.

The CDR3 bases are TGTGCCAGCAGCCCTGTATCAGACACCGGGGAGCTGTTTTTT. Translated, it gives CASSPVSDTGELFF. The chain joins TRBV7-7 to TRBJ2-2; D is undetermined. The CDR3 contains 14 residues. The V end was cut by 5 bases, the J end by 3 bases, with 10 bases between. CDR1 SSHAT and CDR2 FNYEAQ come from the germline V gene (reference sequence). The full variable domain, rest sourced from reference TRBV7-7 and TRBJ2-2, is GAGVSQSPRYKVTKRGQDVTLRCDPISSHATLYWYQQALGQGPEFLTYFNYEAQPDKSGLPSDRFSAERPEGSISTLTIQRTEQRDSAMYRCASSPVSDTGELFFGEGSRLTVL.

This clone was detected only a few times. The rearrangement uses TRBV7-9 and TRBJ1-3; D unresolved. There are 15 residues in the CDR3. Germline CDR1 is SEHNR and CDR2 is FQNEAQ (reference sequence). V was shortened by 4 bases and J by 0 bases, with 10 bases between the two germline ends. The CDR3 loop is CASSWIEFSGNTIYF. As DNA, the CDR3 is TGTGCCAGCAGCTGGATTGAGTTCTCTGGAAACACCATATATTTT.

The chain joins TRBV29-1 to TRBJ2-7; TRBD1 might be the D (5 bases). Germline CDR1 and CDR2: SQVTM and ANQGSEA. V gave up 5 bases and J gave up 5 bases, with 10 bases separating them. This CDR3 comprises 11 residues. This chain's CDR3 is CSVHQGDEQYF. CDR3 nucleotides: TGCAGCGTTCATCAGGGTGACGAGCAGTACTTC.

CDR3 nucleotides: TGTGCCAGCAGCTGGGAACAGGGTCGGGGCTACACCTTC. This translates into CASSWEQGRGYTF. This chain uses TRBV7-3 with TRBJ1-2; the D gene is possibly TRBD1 (6 bases). Per the germline V gene, CDR1 is SGHTA and CDR2 is FQGTGA. Trimming removed 4 bases from V and 8 bases from J, with 14 bases in between. The CDR3 length is 13 residues.

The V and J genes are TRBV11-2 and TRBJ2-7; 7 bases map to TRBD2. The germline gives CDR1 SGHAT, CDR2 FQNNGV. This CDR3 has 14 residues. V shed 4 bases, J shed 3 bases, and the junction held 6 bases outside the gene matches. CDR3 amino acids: CASSSPGTNYEQYF. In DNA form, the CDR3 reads TGTGCCAGCAGCTCCCCCGGGACTAACTACGAGCAGTACTTC. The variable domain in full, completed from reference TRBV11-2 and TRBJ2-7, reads EAGVAQSPRYKIIEKRQSVAFWCNPISGHATLYWYQQILGQGPKLLIQFQNNGVVDDSQLPKDRFSAERLKGVDSTLKIQPAKLEDSAVYLCASSSPGTNYEQYFGPGTRLTVT.

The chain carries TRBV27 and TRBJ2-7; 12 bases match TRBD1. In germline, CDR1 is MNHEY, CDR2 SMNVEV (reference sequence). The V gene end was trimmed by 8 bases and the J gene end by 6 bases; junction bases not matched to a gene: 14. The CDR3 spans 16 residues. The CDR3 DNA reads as TGTGCCAGCGGAAGGGGGGACAGGGGGCGCAGGGGCGAGCAGTACTTC. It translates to CASGRGDRGRRGEQYF.

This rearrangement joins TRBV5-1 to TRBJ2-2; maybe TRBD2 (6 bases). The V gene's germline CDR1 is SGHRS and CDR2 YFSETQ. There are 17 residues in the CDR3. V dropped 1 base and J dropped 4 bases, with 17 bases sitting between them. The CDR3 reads CASSLSSPGVTTGELFF. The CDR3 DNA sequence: TGCGCCAGCAGCTTGTCATCTCCGGGGGTAACCACCGGGGAGCTGTTTTTT.